A selection of T cell receptor beta chains follows, all from one sample in a study of blood T cell repertoires in COVID-19. Libraries were prepared by immunoSEQ multiplex PCR; TCRdb keeps only in-frame clonotypes and omits some of them. Seen here are hundreds of thousands of clones, 85% observed once, and the top ten hold about 19%. The specimen sequenced was PBMCs or T cells enriched from blood (not recorded which). These receptors all come from a man in his forties or fifties who had recovered from COVID-19. Each CDR3 is given with its conserved first and last residue. Each record gives: V gene, J gene, D gene, clone size, CDR3 protein, CDR3 DNA. A D gene is named only where the DNA matches it firmly. Size values are once, few and many counts, or a class for expanded clones, and some rows have none.

v_call: TRBV12-3/TRBV12-4
j_call: TRBJ2-1
d_call: NA
clone_size: once
cdr3_aa: CASGADEQFF
cdr3_nt: TGTGCCAGCGGGGCCGATGAGCAGTTCTTC

v_call: TRBV28
j_call: TRBJ2-5
d_call: TRBD2
clone_size: NA
cdr3_aa: CASRERIAGVGETQYF
cdr3_nt: TGTGCCAGCAGGGAACGAATAGCGGGAGTGGGGGAGACCCAGTACTTC

v_call: TRBV7-3
j_call: TRBJ2-7
d_call: TRBD2
clone_size: once
cdr3_aa: CASSPGLADSYEQYF
cdr3_nt: TGTGCCAGCAGCCCGGGACTAGCGGACTCCTACGAGCAGTACTTC

v_call: TRBV27
j_call: TRBJ2-7
d_call: NA
clone_size: NA
cdr3_aa: CASSLGVGIYEQYF
cdr3_nt: TGTGCCAGCAGTTTAGGAGTAGGTATATACGAGCAGTACTTC

v_call: TRBV18
j_call: TRBJ1-2
d_call: TRBD1
clone_size: NA
cdr3_aa: CASSAVGQGSHGYTF
cdr3_nt: TGTGCCAGCTCAGCCGTAGGACAGGGGTCGCATGGCTACACCTTC

v_call: TRBV19
j_call: TRBJ2-5
d_call: TRBD1
clone_size: NA
cdr3_aa: CASSIRLQGVGETQYF
cdr3_nt: TGTGCCAGTAGTATTAGGCTCCAGGGGGTAGGAGAGACCCAGTACTTC

v_call: TRBV6-5
j_call: TRBJ2-7
d_call: TRBD2
clone_size: NA
cdr3_aa: CASSQPGLAGVMQYF
cdr3_nt: TGTGCCAGCAGTCAACCGGGACTAGCGGGAGTTATGCAGTACTTC

v_call: TRBV19
j_call: TRBJ1-2
d_call: NA
clone_size: NA
cdr3_aa: CASSISADRPYGYTF
cdr3_nt: TGTGCCAGTAGTATATCGGCTGACAGGCCCTATGGCTACACCTTC

v_call: TRBV9
j_call: TRBJ2-5
d_call: NA
clone_size: NA
cdr3_aa: CASSVGPRAEETQYF
cdr3_nt: TGTGCCAGCAGCGTAGGCCCGAGGGCCGAAGAGACCCAGTACTTC

v_call: TRBV19
j_call: TRBJ2-7
d_call: NA
clone_size: few
cdr3_aa: CASYSAEQYF
cdr3_nt: TGTGCCAGTTACAGTGCCGAGCAGTACTTC

v_call: TRBV25-1
j_call: TRBJ2-1
d_call: NA
clone_size: NA
cdr3_aa: CASSGVKARQPKEQFF
cdr3_nt: TGTGCCAGCAGTGGGGTGAAGGCGCGACAACCGAAAGAGCAGTTCTTC

v_call: TRBV19
j_call: TRBJ2-7
d_call: TRBD1
clone_size: NA
cdr3_aa: CASSMAGGIYEQYF
cdr3_nt: TGTGCCAGTAGTATGGCAGGGGGCATCTACGAGCAGTACTTC

v_call: TRBV4-2
j_call: TRBJ2-1
d_call: TRBD1
clone_size: NA
cdr3_aa: CASSQDAGTGGNEQFF
cdr3_nt: TGTGCCAGCAGCCAAGATGCTGGGACAGGGGGCAATGAGCAGTTCTTC

v_call: TRBV11-2
j_call: TRBJ2-1
d_call: NA
clone_size: NA
cdr3_aa: CASSLVSQGYYNEQFF
cdr3_nt: TGTGCCAGCAGCTTAGTGTCCCAGGGCTACTACAATGAGCAGTTCTTC

v_call: TRBV27
j_call: TRBJ2-2
d_call: TRBD1
clone_size: NA
cdr3_aa: CASSPGQGGGELFF
cdr3_nt: TGTGCCAGCAGTCCCGGACAGGGTGGCGGGGAGCTGTTTTTT

v_call: TRBV3-1/TRBV3-2
j_call: TRBJ1-5
d_call: TRBD1
clone_size: NA
cdr3_aa: CASSQDRKNSNQPQHF
cdr3_nt: TGTGCCAGCAGCCAGGACAGGAAAAATAGCAATCAGCCCCAGCATTTT

v_call: TRBV3-1/TRBV3-2
j_call: TRBJ2-3
d_call: TRBD2
clone_size: once
cdr3_aa: CASSQERASGSSRQYF
cdr3_nt: TGTGCCAGCAGCCAAGAGAGGGCTAGCGGGAGCTCTCGGCAGTATTTT

v_call: TRBV3-1/TRBV3-2
j_call: TRBJ2-6
d_call: NA
clone_size: NA
cdr3_aa: CASSPQSSGANVLTF
cdr3_nt: TGTGCCAGCAGCCCACAGAGCTCTGGGGCCAACGTCCTGACTTTC

v_call: TRBV11-2
j_call: TRBJ1-4
d_call: TRBD1
clone_size: few
cdr3_aa: CASRRWGITGANEKLFF
cdr3_nt: TGTGCCAGCAGGCGATGGGGGATCACAGGGGCTAATGAAAAACTGTTTTTT

v_call: TRBV30
j_call: TRBJ2-7
d_call: NA
clone_size: NA
cdr3_aa: CAWNRGGYSYEQYF
cdr3_nt: TGTGCCTGGAATAGGGGCGGCTACTCCTACGAGCAGTACTTC

v_call: TRBV4-1
j_call: TRBJ2-7
d_call: TRBD1
clone_size: NA
cdr3_aa: CASSLPTGGMGEQYF
cdr3_nt: TGCGCCAGCAGCCTCCCGACAGGGGGAATGGGTGAGCAGTACTTC

v_call: TRBV14
j_call: TRBJ1-1
d_call: TRBD1
clone_size: few
cdr3_aa: CASSQRDRVLFSEAFF
cdr3_nt: TGTGCCAGCAGCCAGAGGGACAGGGTCCTCTTCTCTGAAGCTTTCTTT

v_call: TRBV5-6
j_call: TRBJ2-7
d_call: NA
clone_size: NA
cdr3_aa: CASSLARKLGSYEQYF
cdr3_nt: TGTGCCAGCAGCTTGGCACGAAAACTAGGGTCCTACGAGCAGTACTTC

v_call: TRBV28
j_call: TRBJ1-4
d_call: TRBD1
clone_size: NA
cdr3_aa: CASSLDRGVNEKLFF
cdr3_nt: TGTGCCAGCAGCCTAGACAGGGGCGTTAATGAAAAACTGTTTTTT

v_call: TRBV29-1
j_call: TRBJ2-1
d_call: TRBD2
clone_size: NA
cdr3_aa: CSVEGREGYNEQFF
cdr3_nt: TGCAGCGTTGAGGGTAGGGAGGGATACAATGAGCAGTTCTTC